This T cell receptor (beta chain) appears in the sequencing data of a study of blood T cell repertoires in COVID-19. This clone came up once. TCRdb's copy holds only in-frame clones and misses some; the assay was immunoSEQ multiplex PCR. Of roughly 250,000 clones listed, around 88% are singletons. Germline V lookup: CDR1 SNHLY, CDR2 FYNNEI. V shed 8 bases and J shed 4 bases, with 12 bases lying between them. The length of the CDR3 is 13 residues. Sequences were obtained from PBMCs or T cells enriched from blood (not recorded which). The sequence derives from a woman between 40 and 50 years old with acute COVID-19. The chain links TRBV2 to TRBJ2-1; D is possibly TRBD1 (6 bases). The CDR3 here is CASQGTPYNEQFF. DNA of the CDR3: TGTGCCAGCCAGGGGACCCCTTACAATGAGCAGTTCTTC.